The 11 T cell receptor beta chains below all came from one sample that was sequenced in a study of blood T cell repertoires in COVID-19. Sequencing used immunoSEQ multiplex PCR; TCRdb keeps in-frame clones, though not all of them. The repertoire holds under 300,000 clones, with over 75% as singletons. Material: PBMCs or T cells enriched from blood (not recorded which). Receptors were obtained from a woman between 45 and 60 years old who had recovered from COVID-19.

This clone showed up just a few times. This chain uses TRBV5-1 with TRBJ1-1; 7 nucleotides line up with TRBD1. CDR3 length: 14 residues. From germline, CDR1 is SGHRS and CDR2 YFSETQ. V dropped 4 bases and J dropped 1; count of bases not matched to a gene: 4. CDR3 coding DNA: TGCGCCAGCAGCCAGTACAGGGGGAACACTGAAGCTTTCTTT. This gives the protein CASSQYRGNTEAFF.

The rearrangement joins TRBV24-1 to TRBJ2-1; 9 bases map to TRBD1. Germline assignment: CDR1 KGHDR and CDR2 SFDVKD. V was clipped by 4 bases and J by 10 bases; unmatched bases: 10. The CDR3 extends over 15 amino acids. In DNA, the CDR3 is TGTGCCACCAGTGACTGGGACAGGGCGTTAAGCGAGCAGTTCTTC. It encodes CATSDWDRALSEQFF.

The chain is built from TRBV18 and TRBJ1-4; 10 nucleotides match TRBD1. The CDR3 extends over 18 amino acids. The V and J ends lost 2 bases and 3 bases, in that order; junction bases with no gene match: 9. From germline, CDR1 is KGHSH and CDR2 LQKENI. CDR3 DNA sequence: TGTGCCAGCTCACCAAGTCTCGGGACAGGGGCGTCTAATGAAAAACTGTTTTTT. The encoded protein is CASSPSLGTGASNEKLFF.

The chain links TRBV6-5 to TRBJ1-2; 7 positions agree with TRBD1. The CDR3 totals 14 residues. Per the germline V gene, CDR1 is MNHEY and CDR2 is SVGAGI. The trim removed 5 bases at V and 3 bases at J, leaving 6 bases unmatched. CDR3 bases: TGTGCCAGCAGTCCCAGACAGGGCCACTATGGCTACACCTTC. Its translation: CASSPRQGHYGYTF.

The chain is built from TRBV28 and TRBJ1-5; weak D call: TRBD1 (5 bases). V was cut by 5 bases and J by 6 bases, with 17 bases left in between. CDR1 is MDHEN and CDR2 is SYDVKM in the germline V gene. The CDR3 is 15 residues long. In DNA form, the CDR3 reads TGTGCCAGCAGTCTTCGGGGGGGGTTCCGTCAGCCCCAGCATTTT. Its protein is CASSLRGGFRQPQHF. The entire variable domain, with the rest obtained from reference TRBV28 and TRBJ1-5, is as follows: DVKVTQSSRYLVKRTGEKVFLECVQDMDHENMFWYRQDPGLGLRLIYFSYDVKMKEKGDIPEGYSVSREKKERFSLILESASTNQTSMYLCASSLRGGFRQPQHFGDGTRLSIL.

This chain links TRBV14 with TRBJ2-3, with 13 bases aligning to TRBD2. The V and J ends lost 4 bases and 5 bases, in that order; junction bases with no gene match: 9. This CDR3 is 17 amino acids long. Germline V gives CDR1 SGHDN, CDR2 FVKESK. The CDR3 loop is CASSLLGLAGVGDTQYF. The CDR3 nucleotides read TGTGCCAGCAGCCTCTTAGGACTAGCGGGAGTTGGAGATACGCAGTATTTT.

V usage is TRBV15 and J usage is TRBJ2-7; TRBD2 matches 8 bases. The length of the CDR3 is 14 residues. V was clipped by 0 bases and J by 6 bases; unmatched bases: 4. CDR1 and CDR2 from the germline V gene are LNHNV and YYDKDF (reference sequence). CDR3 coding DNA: TGTGCCACCAGCAGAGATATAAGCGGGAGCGAGCAGTACTTC. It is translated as CATSRDISGSEQYF.

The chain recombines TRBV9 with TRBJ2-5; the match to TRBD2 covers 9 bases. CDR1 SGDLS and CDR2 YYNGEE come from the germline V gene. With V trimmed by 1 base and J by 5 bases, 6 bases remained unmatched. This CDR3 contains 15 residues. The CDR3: CASSVTGLAFETQYF. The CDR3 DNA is TGTGCCAGCAGCGTAACCGGACTAGCGTTCGAGACCCAGTACTTC.

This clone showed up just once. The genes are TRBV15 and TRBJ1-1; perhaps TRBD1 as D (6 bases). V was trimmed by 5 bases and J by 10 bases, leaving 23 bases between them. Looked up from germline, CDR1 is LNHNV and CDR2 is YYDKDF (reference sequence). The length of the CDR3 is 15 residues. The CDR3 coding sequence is TGTGCCACCAGCGAGGAACGGAGCTCAGGGGCGAGAGCTTTCTTT. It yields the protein CATSEERSSGARAFF. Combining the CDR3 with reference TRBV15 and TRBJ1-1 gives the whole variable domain DAMVIQNPRYQVTQFGKPVTLSCSQTLNHNVMYWYQQKSSQAPKLLFHYYDKDFNNEADTPDNFQSRRPNTSFCFLDIRSPGLGDTAMYLCATSEERSSGARAFFGQGTRLTVV.

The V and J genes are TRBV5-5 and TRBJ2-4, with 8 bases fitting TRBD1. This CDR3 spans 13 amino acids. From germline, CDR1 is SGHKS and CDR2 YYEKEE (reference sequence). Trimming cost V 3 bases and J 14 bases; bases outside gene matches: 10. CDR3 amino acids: CASSSGPGGQEYF. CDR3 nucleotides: TGTGCCAGCAGCTCCGGGCCAGGGGGCCAGGAGTACTTC.

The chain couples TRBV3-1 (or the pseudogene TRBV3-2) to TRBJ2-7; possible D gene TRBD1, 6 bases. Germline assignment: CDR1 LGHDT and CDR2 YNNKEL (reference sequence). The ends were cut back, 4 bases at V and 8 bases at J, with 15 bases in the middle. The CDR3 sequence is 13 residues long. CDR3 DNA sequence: TGTGCCAGCAGCCCCCAAGACAGGACCCAGCAGTACTTC. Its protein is CASSPQDRTQQYF.